This TCR beta chain derives from a study of brain T cells in children with intractable seizures. Concerning this clone: Its antigen is unidentified.

Time point described: blood from clinic visit 5 months post-surgery; TSC patient then seizure free. Findings of the study overall: HCMV serostatus was not known, and viral specificity came from CDR3 similarity only.

This CDR3 comprises 15 residues. Germline CDR1 and CDR2: GTSNPN and SVGIG (reference sequence). Trimming left V 0 bases short and J 2 bases short, with 12 bases between. Libraries were prepared by immunoSEQ multiplex PCR; TCRdb keeps only in-frame clonotypes and omits some of them. The sample has about 340,000 clones; more than 85% are singletons. The specimen comprised peripheral blood, sampled approximately 5 months after surgery. The genes are TRBV30 and TRBJ2-3, with D possibly matching TRBD2 (6 bases). This TCR was recovered from a boy under three years old with tuberous sclerosis and intractable seizures. The CDR3 bases are TGTGCCTGGAGTGTACTGGGCGGGGACACAGATACGCAGTATTTT. It is translated as CAWSVLGGDTDTQYF.